The 20 T cell receptor beta chains below were found in one sample sequenced in a study of T cells after yellow fever vaccination. TCRdb passed the 5' RACE reads through MiXCR, listing each CDR3 protein once. The table lists 85,000 to 100,000 distinct CDR3 sequences, roughly 5.2% of them singletons. The sample here was CD8+ T cells sorted from PBMCs, taken 10 days after the yellow fever booster vaccination. The receptors were gathered from a man younger than 35 who received the YFV17D yellow fever vaccine.

There are many counts of this clonotype. The chain uses TRBV5-5 and TRBJ1-5, with unresolved D. This CDR3 contains 16 residues. Deletions cut 2 bases from V and 2 bases from J, with 14 bases between. Germline CDR1 SGHKS, CDR2 YYEKEE (reference sequence). This chain's CDR3 is CASSFGLKVGNQPQHF. The CDR3 nucleotides read TGTGCCAGCAGCTTCGGCCTTAAGGTGGGCAATCAGCCCCAGCATTTT.

This clonotype was detected only a few times. The chain joins TRBV10-3 to TRBJ1-5; 7 positions match TRBD1. The CDR3 sequence is 13 residues long. Germline values: CDR1 ENHRY, CDR2 SYGVKD. V shed 10 bases and J 3 bases; nucleotides not matched to a gene: 6. This chain's CDR3 is CANGQDFNQPQHF. The CDR3, as DNA: TGTGCCAACGGACAGGACTTCAATCAGCCCCAGCATTTT.

V gene TRBV27 combines with J gene TRBJ1-2, with D possibly matching TRBD1 (6 bases). In germline, CDR1 is MNHEY, CDR2 SMNVEV (reference sequence). The CDR3 sequence is 15 residues long. Trimming removed 4 bases from V and 7 bases from J, with 19 bases in between. The CDR3 nucleotides are TGTGCCAGCAGTTCCTTCACAACAGGGTCTAGTGGCTACACCTTC. This translates into CASSSFTTGSSGYTF.

J is TRBJ2-7 and V is TRBV12-3 or TRBV12-4; D not certain. V lost 7 bases and J 0 bases, leaving 13 bases between the germline ends. This CDR3 is built from 14 residues. DNA of the CDR3: TGTGCCAGCACGTCGGAGATGAGCTCCTACGAGCAGTACTTC. It codes for CASTSEMSSYEQYF.

This clonotype was counted only a few times. The chain uses TRBV5-1 and TRBJ2-3, with 11 bases lining up with TRBD2. Germline assignment: CDR1 SGHRS and CDR2 YFSETQ. The ends lost 0 bases at V and 3 bases at J; junction bases unmatched: 3. This CDR3 has 16 amino acids. CDR3 loop: CASSLATSGGTDTQYF. The CDR3 DNA sequence: TGCGCCAGCAGCTTGGCTACTAGCGGGGGAACAGATACGCAGTATTTT.

This clonotype showed up many times. This chain links TRBV5-4 with TRBJ2-7; either TRBD1 or TRBD2 may fit D (6 bases each). This CDR3 has 13 residues. V was pared by 2 bases and J by 7 bases, with 13 bases between. In germline, CDR1 is SGHNT, CDR2 YYREEE (reference sequence). The CDR3 region is CASSFGGSGEQYV. In nucleotides, the CDR3 is TGTGCCAGCAGCTTCGGGGGCTCGGGAGAGCAGTACGTC.

This clonotype has more than one count but fewer than ten. The CDR3 DNA follows: TGCGCCAGCAGCTTGTGGGGGATTGATGAAAAACTGTTTTTT. This codes for CASSLWGIDEKLFF. The chain has TRBV5-1 and TRBJ1-4, with D perhaps TRBD1 (5 bases). The V gene lost 1 base and the J gene lost 6 bases, with 10 bases spanning the gap. This CDR3 has 14 amino acids. Germline V lookup: CDR1 SGHRS, CDR2 YFSETQ.

The V call is TRBV25-1, the J call TRBJ2-3, with D perhaps TRBD2 (6 bases). From germline, CDR1 is MGHDK and CDR2 SYGVNS. The CDR3 has 15 amino acids. The V and J ends lost 5 bases and 2 bases respectively, with 14 bases between them. The CDR3 here is CASSKKRVPTDTQYF. The CDR3 coding sequence is TGTGCCAGCAGTAAAAAGCGGGTTCCCACAGATACGCAGTATTTT.

This clonotype is classed as large. The gene calls are TRBV6-2 or TRBV6-3 and TRBJ2-3; the match to TRBD1 covers 7 bases. This CDR3 is built from 16 residues. Germline loops: CDR1 MNHEY, CDR2 SVGEGT. V lost 0 bases and J lost 2; bases outside the gene matches: 5. The CDR3 loop reads CASSYSMDRHTDTQYF. The CDR3 coding sequence is TGTGCCAGCAGTTACTCGATGGACAGGCACACAGATACGCAGTATTTT.

The CDR3 sequence: CASSIVSAGELFF. In DNA form, the CDR3 reads TGTGCCAGTAGTATTGTCAGCGCCGGGGAGCTGTTTTTT. V and J are TRBV19 and TRBJ2-2; no reliable D call. The V end lost 3 bases, the J end lost 6 bases, and 8 bases lay between the germline ends. CDR1 is LNHDA and CDR2 is SQIVND in the germline V gene (reference sequence). The CDR3 extends over 13 amino acids. The full variable domain, with the rest looked up from reference TRBV19 and TRBJ2-2, is DGGITQSPKYLFRKEGQNVTLSCEQNLNHDAMYWYRQDPGQGLRLIYYSQIVNDFQKGDIAEGYSVSREKKESFPLTVTSAQKNPTAFYLCASSIVSAGELFFGEGSRLTVL.

In its sample, this clonotype was seen a few times. The chain links TRBV4-3 to TRBJ2-7; D is unclear. Germline-derived CDR1 and CDR2 are LGHNA and YSLEER. The ends were cut back, 0 bases at V and 6 bases at J, with 12 bases in the middle. The CDR3 runs 14 residues. Here the CDR3 reads CASSQDQTRSEQYF. The CDR3 DNA reads TGCGCCAGCAGCCAAGATCAGACACGGAGCGAGCAGTACTTC.

This clonotype showed up many times. This chain connects TRBV10-2 to TRBJ2-7; the D gene could be TRBD1 or TRBD2 (5 bases each). Trimming left V 7 bases short and J 3 bases short, with 16 bases between. The CDR3 has 14 residues. Per germline, CDR1 WSHSY and CDR2 SAAADI. CDR3: CASMNKRDGYEQYV. The CDR3 nucleotides are TGCGCCAGCATGAATAAGAGGGACGGCTACGAGCAGTACGTC.

The chain is built from TRBV13 and TRBJ2-3, with D possibly being TRBD2 (6 bases). This CDR3 region has 13 residues. The germline V gene has CDR1 PRHDT and CDR2 FYEKMQ (reference sequence). Trimming removed 5 bases at V and 8 bases at J, with 14 bases between. CDR3 loop: CASSRDLSGTQYF. CDR3 coding DNA: TGTGCCAGCAGCCGCGACCTTAGCGGTACGCAGTATTTT.

The V and J genes are TRBV4-3 and TRBJ1-4; D is uncertain. The germline V gene has CDR1 LGHNA and CDR2 YSLEER. The germline V and J ends were trimmed by 0 bases and 7 bases, with 6 bases remaining between them. This CDR3 is 13 amino acids long. Here the CDR3 reads CASSQDWGEKLFF. CDR3 DNA: TGCGCCAGCAGCCAAGATTGGGGTGAAAAACTGTTTTTT.

On this clonotype: Its ends do not fully match the called genes, so a read error is possible. CDR3 nucleotide sequence: TGTGCCAGCAGTTTAGGGACAGGGAATCAGCCCCTGCATTTT. Translated, it gives CASSLGTGNQPLHF. The chain carries TRBV12-3 or TRBV12-4 and TRBJ1-5, with 8 bases matching TRBD1. The CDR3 contains 14 residues.

In its sample, this clonotype was seen a few times. The rearrangement links TRBV7-2 to TRBJ2-7; D may be TRBD1 or TRBD2 (5 bases each). The germline CDR1 and CDR2 sequences are SGHTA and FQGNSA. The CDR3 length is 16 residues. The germline V and J ends were trimmed by 2 bases and 2 bases, with 16 bases remaining between them. The CDR3 sequence is CASSLYSGTDTYEQYF. In DNA form, the CDR3 reads TGTGCCAGCAGCTTATACTCCGGGACGGACACCTACGAGCAGTACTTC.

Of note for this clonotype: Germline and junction disagree at one end, which may indicate a read error. V usage is TRBV4-1 and J usage is TRBJ1-4, with D perhaps TRBD1 (5 bases). The CDR3 has 14 amino acids. Looked up from germline, CDR1 is MGHRA and CDR2 is YSYEKL. For the CDR3, the DNA is TGCGCCAGCGGCCAAGCGGGGGCTAATGAAAAACTGTTTTTT. This sequence encodes CASGQAGANEKLFF.

The V call is TRBV7-9, the J call TRBJ2-4; D not resolved. Between the trimmed V and J ends, which lost 6 bases and 0 bases, there was a span of 21 bases. The CDR3 is 18 residues long. CDR1 is SEHNR, CDR2 FQNEAQ, per germline (reference sequence). CDR3 amino acids: CASSMGRTNMIAKNIQYF. Written as DNA, the CDR3 is TGTGCCAGCAGTATGGGCAGGACGAATATGATAGCCAAAAACATTCAGTACTTC.

This clonotype was observed many times. CDR3 nucleotide sequence: TGTGCCAGCAGTTCTACCGGGGAGCTGTTTTTT. This gives the protein CASSSTGELFF. The chain has TRBV6-5 and TRBJ2-2; D unclear. V lost 4 bases and J lost 5, with 2 bases in between. The germline CDR1 and CDR2 sequences are MNHEY and SVGAGI. This CDR3 contains 11 residues.

This chain uses TRBV5-1 with TRBJ1-4, with unresolved D. V gave up 0 bases and J gave up 8 bases, with 14 bases separating them. CDR1 is SGHRS and CDR2 is YFSETQ in the germline V gene. The CDR3 loop spans 15 amino acids. CDR3 residues: CASSLDAQAAEKLFF. DNA of the CDR3: TGCGCCAGCAGCTTGGATGCCCAGGCGGCCGAAAAACTGTTTTTT.